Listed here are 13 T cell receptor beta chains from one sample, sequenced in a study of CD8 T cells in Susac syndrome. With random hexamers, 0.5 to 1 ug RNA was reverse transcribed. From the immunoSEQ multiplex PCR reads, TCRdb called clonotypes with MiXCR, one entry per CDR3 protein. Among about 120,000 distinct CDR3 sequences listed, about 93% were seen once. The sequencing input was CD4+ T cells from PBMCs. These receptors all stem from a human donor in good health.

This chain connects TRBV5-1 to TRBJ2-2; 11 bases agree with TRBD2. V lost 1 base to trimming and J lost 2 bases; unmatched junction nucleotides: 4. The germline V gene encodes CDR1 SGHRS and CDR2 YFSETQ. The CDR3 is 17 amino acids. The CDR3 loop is CASSLTSGGHNTGELFF. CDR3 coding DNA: TGCGCCAGCAGCTTGACTAGCGGGGGTCACAACACCGGGGAGCTGTTTTTT.

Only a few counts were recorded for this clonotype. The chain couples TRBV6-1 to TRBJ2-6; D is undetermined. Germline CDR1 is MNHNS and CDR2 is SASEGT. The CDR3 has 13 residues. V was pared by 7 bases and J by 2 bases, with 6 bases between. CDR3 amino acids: CASTSPGANVLTF. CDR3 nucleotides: TGTGCCAGCACCTCCCCTGGGGCCAACGTCCTGACTTTC.

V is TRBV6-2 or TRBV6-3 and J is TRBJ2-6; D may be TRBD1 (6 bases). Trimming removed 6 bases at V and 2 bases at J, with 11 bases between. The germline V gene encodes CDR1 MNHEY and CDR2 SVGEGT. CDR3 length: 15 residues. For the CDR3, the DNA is TGTGCCAGCAGGCAGGGGATACCTGGGGCCAACGTCCTGACTTTC. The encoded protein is CASRQGIPGANVLTF.

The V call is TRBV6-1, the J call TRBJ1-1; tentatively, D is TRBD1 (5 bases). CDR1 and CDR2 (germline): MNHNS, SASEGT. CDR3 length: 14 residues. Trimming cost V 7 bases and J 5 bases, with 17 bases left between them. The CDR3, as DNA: TGTGCCAGCATCGAAAATCCAGGGTGGACTGAAGCTTTCTTT. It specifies CASIENPGWTEAFF.

The CDR3 DNA sequence: TGCAGCGTGGCCCCGTCAGGCGAGCAGTACTTC. It yields the protein CSVAPSGEQYF. The gene calls are TRBV29-1 and TRBJ2-7; D call uncertain. V lost 6 bases to trimming and J lost 6 bases, with 12 bases between them. The CDR3 is 11 amino acids. Germline V gene lookup returns CDR1 SQVTM and CDR2 ANQGSEA.

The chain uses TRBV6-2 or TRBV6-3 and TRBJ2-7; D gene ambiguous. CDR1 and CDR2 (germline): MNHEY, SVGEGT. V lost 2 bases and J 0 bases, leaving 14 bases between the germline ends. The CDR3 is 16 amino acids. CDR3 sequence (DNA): TGTGCCAGCAGTTACCGGACCAGCGTCCGCTCCTACGAGCAGTACTTC. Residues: CASSYRTSVRSYEQYF.

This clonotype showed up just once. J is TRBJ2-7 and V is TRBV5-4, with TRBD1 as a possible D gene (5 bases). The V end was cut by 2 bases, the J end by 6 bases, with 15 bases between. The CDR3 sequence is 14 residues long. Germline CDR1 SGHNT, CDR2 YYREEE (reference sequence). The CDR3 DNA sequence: TGTGCCAGCAGCTTAGATTCGTCCACAGGCGAGCAGTACTTC. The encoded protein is CASSLDSSTGEQYF.

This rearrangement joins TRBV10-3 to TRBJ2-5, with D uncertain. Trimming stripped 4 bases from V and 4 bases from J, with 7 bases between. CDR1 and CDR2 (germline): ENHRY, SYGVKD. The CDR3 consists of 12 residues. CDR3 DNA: TGTGCCATCAGTGTAATGGGAGAGACCCAGTACTTC. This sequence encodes CAISVMGETQYF.

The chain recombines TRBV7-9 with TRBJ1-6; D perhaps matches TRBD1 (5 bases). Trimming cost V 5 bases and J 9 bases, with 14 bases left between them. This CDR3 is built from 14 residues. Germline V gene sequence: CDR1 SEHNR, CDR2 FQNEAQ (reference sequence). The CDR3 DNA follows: TGTGCCAGCAGCAAGGAGGGGTATGGTTCACCCCTCCACTTT. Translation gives CASSKEGYGSPLHF.

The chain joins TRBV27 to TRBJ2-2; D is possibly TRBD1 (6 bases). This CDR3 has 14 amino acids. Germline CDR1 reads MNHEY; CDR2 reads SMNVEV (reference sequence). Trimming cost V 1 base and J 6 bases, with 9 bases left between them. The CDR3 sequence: CASSLYRAAGELFF. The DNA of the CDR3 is TGTGCCAGCAGTTTATACAGGGCCGCCGGGGAGCTGTTTTTT.

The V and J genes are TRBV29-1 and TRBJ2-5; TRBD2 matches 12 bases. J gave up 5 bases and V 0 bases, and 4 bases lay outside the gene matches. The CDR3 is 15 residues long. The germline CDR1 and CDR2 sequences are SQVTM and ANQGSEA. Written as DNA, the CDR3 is TGCAGCGTTGAAGAGCGGCTAGCGGGGGGGGAGACCCAGTACTTC. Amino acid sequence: CSVEERLAGGETQYF.

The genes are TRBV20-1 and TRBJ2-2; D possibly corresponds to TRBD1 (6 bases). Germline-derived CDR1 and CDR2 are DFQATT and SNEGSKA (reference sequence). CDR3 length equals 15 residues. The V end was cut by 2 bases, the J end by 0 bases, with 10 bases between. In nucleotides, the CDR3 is TGCAGTGCTAGACGGGACAACGCGAACACCGGGGAGCTGTTTTTT. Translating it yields CSARRDNANTGELFF.

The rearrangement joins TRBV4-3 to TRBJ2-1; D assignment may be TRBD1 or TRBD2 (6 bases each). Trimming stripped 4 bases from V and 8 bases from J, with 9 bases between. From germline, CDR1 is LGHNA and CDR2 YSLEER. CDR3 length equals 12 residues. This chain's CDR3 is CASSLRGDEQFF. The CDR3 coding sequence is TGCGCCAGCAGCCTTAGGGGGGATGAGCAGTTCTTC.